A single sample is the source of the 7 T cell receptor beta chains below, sequenced in a study of blood T cell repertoires in COVID-19. TCRdb's copy holds only in-frame clones and misses some; the assay was immunoSEQ multiplex PCR. The sample yields around 230,000 clones, around 89% seen once. Sequences were obtained from PBMCs or T cells enriched from blood (not recorded which). These receptors originate from a woman aged 40-49 years with acute COVID-19.

J is TRBJ1-4 and V is TRBV6-6; 7 bases fit TRBD1. The CDR3 spans 16 residues. Trimming cost V 2 bases and J 3 bases; bases outside gene matches: 6. The germline V gene encodes CDR1 MNHNY and CDR2 SVGAGI (reference sequence). The CDR3 nucleotides read TGTGCCAGCAGTTACAGTAGGGGGCAGGCTAATGAAAAACTGTTTTTT. Residues: CASSYSRGQANEKLFF.

V usage is TRBV6-5 and J usage is TRBJ1-4; possibly TRBD1 for D (6 bases). This CDR3 region has 14 residues. Trimming cost V 6 bases and J 8 bases, with 16 bases left between them. Germline V gene sequence: CDR1 MNHEY, CDR2 SVGAGI. The CDR3 sequence is CASRLQGSPEKLFF. As DNA, the CDR3 is TGTGCCAGCAGATTACAGGGATCGCCCGAAAAACTGTTTTTT.

J is TRBJ2-1 and V is TRBV6-5; the D is unclear. CDR3 length equals 14 residues. Between the trimmed V and J ends, which lost 0 bases and 10 bases, there was a span of 13 bases. The germline V gene has CDR1 MNHEY and CDR2 SVGAGI. The CDR3 is CASSYSNGLQEQFF. CDR3 DNA sequence: TGTGCCAGCAGTTACTCGAATGGTTTGCAGGAGCAGTTCTTC.

This clone turned up a few times. The chain recombines TRBV19 with TRBJ2-3; D may be TRBD2 (6 bases). This CDR3 comprises 18 residues. Germline CDR1 is LNHDA and CDR2 is SQIVND (reference sequence). Trimming shortened V by 4 bases and J by 3 bases, and 23 bases separated the two germline ends. DNA of the CDR3: TGTGCCAGTAGTAACTCTCTGGGACTCCCAGGGCGGACAGATACGCAGTATTTT. Translation gives CASSNSLGLPGRTDTQYF.

This rearrangement joins TRBV4-1 to TRBJ1-1; D may be TRBD1 (5 bases). The CDR3 runs 13 residues. V was cut by 1 base and J by 3 bases, with 6 bases left in between. Per germline, CDR1 MGHRA and CDR2 YSYEKL. CDR3: CASSQVRDTEAFF. DNA for the CDR3: TGCGCCAGCAGCCAAGTCAGGGACACTGAAGCTTTCTTT.

CDR3 nucleotide sequence: TGCGCCAGCAGCTTGGCATTGAAAGCGGGGCCCAATGAGCAGTTCTTC. Translating gives CASSLALKAGPNEQFF. The chain links TRBV5-1 to TRBJ2-1; 7 bases map to TRBD2. V dropped 0 bases and J dropped 6; count of bases not matched to a gene: 9. This CDR3 is 16 amino acids long. Germline CDR1 SGHRS, CDR2 YFSETQ.

J is TRBJ1-2 and V is TRBV19, with TRBD1 as a possible D gene (5 bases). This CDR3 is 12 amino acids long. Per germline, CDR1 LNHDA and CDR2 SQIVND (reference sequence). V lost 5 bases and J lost 8, with 12 bases in between. CDR3: CASSSQGLGYTF. The CDR3 DNA reads as TGTGCCAGTAGTTCTCAGGGTCTGGGCTACACCTTC.